This TCR beta chain is from a study of CD8+ T cells in alopecia areata. Overall study: Graft recipients were approximately 7-11-week-old female C3H/HeJ mice, and donor skin originated from roughly 6-13-month-old C3H/HeJ mice with spontaneous alopecia. The study, taken as a whole, reports: Besides other cells, scalp samples also yield sequences of resident alphabeta T cells from normal skin. For lesional scalp, especially alopecia totalis/universalis, clonality was higher than in normal scalp. Mice gave a clearer picture of TCR sharing than patients did, possibly for HLA-related reasons.

V was pared by 5 bases and J by 3 bases, with 4 bases of the junction left unmatched. Germline lookup yields CDR1 FNHDT and CDR2 SITEND (reference sequence). This CDR3 has 14 amino acids. RNA was isolated and reverse transcribed to cDNA, the sequencing template. Some clones are missing from TCRdb's copy, which holds only in-frame ones; the method was immunoSEQ multiplex PCR. The data list over 100,000 clones, none observed once; 15% to 20% falls to the top ten. On this clone itself: Its antigen remains unidentified. Genes and germline come from the mouse. The missing CDR3 end, 4 residues past where the read stops, is filled in from the germline J gene.

Sequencing was done on a sample of lesional skin. The clonotype was recovered from a C3H/HeJ mouse with alopecia areata. Strain haplotype at MHC: H2-k. The chain uses TRBV19 and TRBJ1-1; TRBD1 agrees at 10 bases. Incomplete CDR3 DNA: TGTGCCAGCAGGCGGGACAGGGGTTACACA. Protein sequence: CASRRDRGYT. The CDR3 in full is CASRRDRGYTEVFF.